Shown below are 18 T cell receptor beta chains from a single sample sequenced in a study of T cell repertoires and HLA-DP antigens. The antigens for these receptors are not known. TCRdb keeps only in-frame clones here, not all; method: immunoSEQ multiplex PCR. Of about 73,000 clones in the sample, about four fifths were seen once. Sample: CD4+ T cells from PBMCs. These receptors all come from a man in his fifties or sixties in good health and CMV-seronegative.

The genes are TRBV7-9 and TRBJ1-2; 8 bases agree with TRBD1. Germline V lookup: CDR1 SEHNR, CDR2 FQNEAQ (reference sequence). J lost 8 bases, V lost 5 bases, and 7 bases had no gene match. The CDR3 spans 13 residues. CDR3 coding DNA: TGTGCCAGCAGCGACCGACAGGGGTTCGGCTACACCTTC. Its translation: CASSDRQGFGYTF.

The gene calls are TRBV18 and TRBJ2-1; D possibly corresponds to TRBD2 (5 bases). CDR3 size: 15 residues. V lost 3 bases and J lost 6, with 15 bases in between. Germline CDR1 reads KGHSH; CDR2 reads LQKENI. The CDR3 loop is CASSPTSGLGNEQFF. The CDR3 DNA reads as TGTGCCAGCTCACCTACTAGTGGCCTTGGCAATGAGCAGTTCTTC.

This chain connects TRBV2 to TRBJ2-1; 8 nucleotides agree with TRBD2. V gave up 6 bases and J gave up 12 bases; unmatched junction bases: 7. CDR3 length: 12 amino acids. Per germline, CDR1 SNHLY and CDR2 FYNNEI. The CDR3 region has the DNA TGTGCCAGCAGCCGGGGTGCGGGGGGGCAGTTCTTC. Its protein is CASSRGAGGQFF.

This chain uses TRBV15 with TRBJ1-2; D is uncertain. The CDR3 extends over 14 amino acids. V lost 0 bases and J lost 4, with 9 bases in between. The germline V gene encodes CDR1 LNHNV and CDR2 YYDKDF (reference sequence). The CDR3 loop is CATSREYGSYGYTF. The CDR3 DNA is TGTGCCACCAGCAGAGAATATGGTTCCTATGGCTACACCTTC.

The chain combines TRBV7-2 with TRBJ2-1; D may be TRBD1 (6 bases). The V and J ends lost 1 base and 15 bases respectively, with 25 bases between them. This CDR3 is built from 16 residues. Germline V lookup: CDR1 SGHTA, CDR2 FQGNSA. The CDR3 loop is CASSLVPTRGHPVRFF. The CDR3, as DNA: TGTGCCAGCAGCTTAGTACCCACCAGGGGCCACCCTGTCCGGTTCTTC.

The chain joins TRBV19 to TRBJ2-3, with 9 bases identical to TRBD1. The CDR3 runs to 14 residues. CDR1 and CDR2 from the germline V gene are LNHDA and SQIVND (reference sequence). The V and J ends lost 6 bases and 9 bases, in that order; junction bases with no gene match: 10. CDR3: CASSRPGQGDTQYF. In DNA, the CDR3 is TGTGCCAGTAGCCGACCGGGACAGGGAGACACGCAGTATTTT.

This chain connects TRBV5-1 to TRBJ2-2; 7 bases are shared with TRBD1. The CDR3 contains 17 residues. V trimming: 0 bases; J trimming: 1 base; junction bases outside the gene matches: 6. Per the germline V gene, CDR1 is SGHRS and CDR2 is YFSETQ. CDR3 sequence: CASSLEGQPGNTGELFF. CDR3 in DNA: TGCGCCAGCAGCTTGGAGGGACAGCCTGGGAACACCGGGGAGCTGTTTTTT.

This chain uses TRBV5-8 with TRBJ2-1; D is undetermined. The germline gives CDR1 SGHTS, CDR2 YDEGEE. CDR3 length: 16 residues. V lost 4 bases, J lost 5 bases, and 19 bases lay in between. The CDR3 loop is CASSANPKRYNNEQFF. For the CDR3, the DNA is TGTGCCAGCAGCGCAAACCCGAAGAGATACAACAATGAGCAGTTCTTC.

The V and J genes are TRBV6-1 and TRBJ2-5; TRBD1 agrees at 9 bases. Germline assignment: CDR1 MNHNS and CDR2 SASEGT. The CDR3 is 15 residues long. V was clipped by 5 bases and J by 0 bases; unmatched bases: 4. The CDR3 DNA sequence: TGTGCCAGCAGTCTCGGACAGGGGTACCAAGAGACCCAGTACTTC. Its translation: CASSLGQGYQETQYF.

Only a few counts were recorded for this clone. The chain joins TRBV10-1 to TRBJ2-2; the D gene is possibly TRBD2 (5 bases). V was clipped by 4 bases and J by 10 bases, with 13 bases between them. CDR3 length: 13 residues. CDR1 and CDR2 (germline): WNHNN, SYGVQD (reference sequence). The CDR3: CASSASWGAELFF. CDR3 bases: TGCGCCAGCAGTGCGTCGTGGGGAGCGGAGCTGTTTTTT.

The J gene is TRBJ2-2, the V gene TRBV4-3; D unclear. There are 16 residues in the CDR3. The V and J ends lost 1 base and 5 bases respectively, with 14 bases between them. In germline, CDR1 is LGHNA, CDR2 YSLEER. CDR3 protein: CASSQGGGVRTGELFF. CDR3 nucleotide sequence: TGCGCCAGCAGCCAAGGGGGTGGGGTCCGGACCGGGGAGCTGTTTTTT.

A single count supports this clone. This sequence joins TRBV4-3 and TRBJ2-3; 8 bases line up with TRBD2. The V gene end was trimmed by 3 bases and the J gene end by 6 bases; junction bases not matched to a gene: 14. The CDR3 is made up of 17 amino acids. The germline V gene has CDR1 LGHNA and CDR2 YSLEER. The CDR3 sequence: CASSHQWGGRGADTQYF. DNA for the CDR3: TGCGCCAGCAGCCATCAATGGGGTGGGCGGGGGGCCGATACGCAGTATTTT.

The rearrangement joins TRBV10-2 to TRBJ1-1; a possible D gene is TRBD1 (5 bases). The CDR3 spans 15 residues. Trimming took 4 bases from V and 4 from J, leaving 16 bases between them. Germline CDR1 is WSHSY and CDR2 is SAAADI. CDR3 amino acids: CASSGTTLTGTEAFF. CDR3 DNA: TGCGCCAGCAGTGGGACAACATTGACGGGCACTGAAGCTTTCTTT.

The rearrangement joins TRBV7-3 to TRBJ2-2; D remains unclear. Germline loops: CDR1 SGHTA, CDR2 FQGTGA. There are 13 residues in the CDR3. With 0 bases removed from V and 9 bases from J, the gap between germline ends came to 8 bases. CDR3 protein: CASSLTKGRELFF. The CDR3 DNA follows: TGTGCCAGCAGCTTAACAAAGGGCCGGGAGCTGTTTTTT.

V and J are TRBV7-7 and TRBJ2-5; D uncertain. With 2 bases removed from V and 5 bases from J, the gap between germline ends came to 9 bases. This CDR3 has 13 amino acids. Germline CDR1 SSHAT, CDR2 FNYEAQ (reference sequence). CDR3 sequence: CASSLRPRETQYF. The CDR3 bases are TGTGCCAGCAGCTTAAGGCCCCGGGAGACCCAGTACTTC. Using reference TRBV7-7 and TRBJ2-5 for the parts outside the CDR3, the full variable domain is GAGVSQSPRYKVTKRGQDVTLRCDPISSHATLYWYQQALGQGPEFLTYFNYEAQPDKSGLPSDRFSAERPEGSISTLTIQRTEQRDSAMYRCASSLRPRETQYFGPGTRLLVL.

V is TRBV6-5 and J is TRBJ1-2; D ambiguous. Germline V gene sequence: CDR1 MNHEY, CDR2 SVGAGI. V lost 0 bases and J 5 bases, leaving 10 bases between the germline ends. The CDR3 contains 14 residues. The CDR3 nucleotides are TGTGCCAGCAGTTACTCGGAGACGGCTTATGGCTACACCTTC. This encodes CASSYSETAYGYTF.

V gene TRBV11-3 combines with J gene TRBJ2-5; D assignment may be TRBD1 or TRBD2 (5 bases each). The length of the CDR3 is 15 residues. V lost 3 bases, J lost 2 bases, and 13 bases lay in between. Germline CDR1 SGHNT, CDR2 YENEEA. In DNA, the CDR3 is TGTGCCAGCAGCTTGGGAGACAGCTCTCAAGAGACCCAGTACTTC. Translating gives CASSLGDSSQETQYF.

The V and J genes are TRBV14 and TRBJ2-7; the match to TRBD1 covers 11 bases. Losses at the gene ends were 3 bases for V and 7 bases for J; bases not matched to a gene: 5. This CDR3 is built from 14 residues. CDR1 is SGHDN and CDR2 is FVKESK in the germline V gene. The CDR3 loop is CASSQDRGQGEQYV. The CDR3 coding sequence is TGTGCCAGCAGCCAGGACAGGGGGCAAGGGGAGCAGTACGTC.